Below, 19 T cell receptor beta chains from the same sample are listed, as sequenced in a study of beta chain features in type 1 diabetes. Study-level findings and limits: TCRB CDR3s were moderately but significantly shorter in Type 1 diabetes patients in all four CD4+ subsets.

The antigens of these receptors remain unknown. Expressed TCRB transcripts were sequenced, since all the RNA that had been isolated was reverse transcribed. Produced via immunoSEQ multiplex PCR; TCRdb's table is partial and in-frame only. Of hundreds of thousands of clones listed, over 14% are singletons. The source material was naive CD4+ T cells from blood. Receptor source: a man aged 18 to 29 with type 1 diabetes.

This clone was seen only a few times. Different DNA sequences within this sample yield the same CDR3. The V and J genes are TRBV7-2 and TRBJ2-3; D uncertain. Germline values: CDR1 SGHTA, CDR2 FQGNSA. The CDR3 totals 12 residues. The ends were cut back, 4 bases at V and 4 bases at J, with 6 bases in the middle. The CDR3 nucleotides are TGTGCCAGCAGCTCGGTCCCAGATACGCAGTATTTT. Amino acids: CASSSVPDTQYF.

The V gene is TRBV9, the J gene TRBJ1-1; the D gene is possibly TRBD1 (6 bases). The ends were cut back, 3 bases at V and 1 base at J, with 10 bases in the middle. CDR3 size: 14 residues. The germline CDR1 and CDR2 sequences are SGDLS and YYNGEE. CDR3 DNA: TGTGCCAGCAGCGCGTCACAGGGGAACACTGAAGCTTTCTTT. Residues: CASSASQGNTEAFF.

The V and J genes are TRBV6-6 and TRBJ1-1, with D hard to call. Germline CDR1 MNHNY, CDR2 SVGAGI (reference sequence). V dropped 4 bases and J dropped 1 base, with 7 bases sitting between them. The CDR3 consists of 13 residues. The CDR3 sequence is CASSLSQNTEAFF. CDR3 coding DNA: TGTGCCAGCAGTTTAAGCCAGAACACTGAAGCTTTCTTT.

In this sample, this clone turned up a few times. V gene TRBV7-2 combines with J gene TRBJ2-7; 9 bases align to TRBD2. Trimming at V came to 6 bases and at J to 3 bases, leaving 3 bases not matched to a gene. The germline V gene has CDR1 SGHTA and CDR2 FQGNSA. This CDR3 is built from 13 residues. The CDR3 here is CASRLAGRYEQYF. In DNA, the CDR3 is TGTGCCAGCAGACTAGCGGGCCGCTACGAGCAGTACTTC.

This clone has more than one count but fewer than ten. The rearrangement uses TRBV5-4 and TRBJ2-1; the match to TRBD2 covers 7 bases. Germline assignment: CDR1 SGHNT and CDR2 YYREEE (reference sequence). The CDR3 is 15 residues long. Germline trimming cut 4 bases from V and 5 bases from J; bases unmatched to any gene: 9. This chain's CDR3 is CASSGTIGLDNEQFF. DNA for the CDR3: TGTGCCAGCAGCGGTACTATCGGACTAGACAATGAGCAGTTCTTC. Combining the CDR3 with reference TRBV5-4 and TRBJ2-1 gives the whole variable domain ETGVTQSPTHLIKTRGQQVTLRCSSQSGHNTVSWYQQALGQGPQFIFQYYREEENGRGNFPPRFSGLQFPNYSSELNVNALELDDSALYLCASSGTIGLDNEQFFGPGTRLTVL.

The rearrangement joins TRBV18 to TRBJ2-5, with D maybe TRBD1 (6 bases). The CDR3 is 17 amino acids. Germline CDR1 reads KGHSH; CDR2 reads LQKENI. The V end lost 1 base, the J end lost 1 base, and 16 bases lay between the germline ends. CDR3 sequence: CASSPLSPARGQETQYF. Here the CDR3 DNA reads TGTGCCAGCTCACCACTCTCCCCGGCCAGGGGCCAAGAGACCCAGTACTTC.

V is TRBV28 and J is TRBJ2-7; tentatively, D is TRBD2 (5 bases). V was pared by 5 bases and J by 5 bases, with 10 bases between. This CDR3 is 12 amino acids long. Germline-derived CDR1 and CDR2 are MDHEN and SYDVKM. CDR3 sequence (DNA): TGTGCCAGCAGTCAGCGGAACGACGAGCAGTACTTC. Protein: CASSQRNDEQYF.

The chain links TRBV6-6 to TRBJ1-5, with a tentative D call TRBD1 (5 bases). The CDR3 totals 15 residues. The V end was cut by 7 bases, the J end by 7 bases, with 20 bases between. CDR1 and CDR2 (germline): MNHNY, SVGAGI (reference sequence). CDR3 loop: CASTGNAGRGQPQHF. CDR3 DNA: TGTGCCAGCACGGGAAACGCGGGGCGTGGACAGCCCCAGCATTTT.

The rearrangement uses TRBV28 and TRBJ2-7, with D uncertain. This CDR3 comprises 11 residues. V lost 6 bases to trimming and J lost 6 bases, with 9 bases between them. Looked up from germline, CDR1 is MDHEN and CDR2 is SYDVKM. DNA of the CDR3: TGTGCCAGCAGCCCACTGATCGAGCAGTACTTC. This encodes CASSPLIEQYF.

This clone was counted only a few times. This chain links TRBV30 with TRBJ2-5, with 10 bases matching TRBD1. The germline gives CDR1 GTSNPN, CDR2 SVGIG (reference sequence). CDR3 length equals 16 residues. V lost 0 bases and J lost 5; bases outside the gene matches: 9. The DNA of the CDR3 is TGTGCCTGGAGTGTACTCGGACAGGGGGAGAAGGAGACCCAGTACTTC. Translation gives CAWSVLGQGEKETQYF.

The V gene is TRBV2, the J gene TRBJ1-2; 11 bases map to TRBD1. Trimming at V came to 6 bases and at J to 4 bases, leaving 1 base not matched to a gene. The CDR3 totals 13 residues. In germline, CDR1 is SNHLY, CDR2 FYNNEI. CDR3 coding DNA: TGTGCCAGCAGGGGACAGGGGGTCTATGGCTACACCTTC. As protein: CASRGQGVYGYTF.

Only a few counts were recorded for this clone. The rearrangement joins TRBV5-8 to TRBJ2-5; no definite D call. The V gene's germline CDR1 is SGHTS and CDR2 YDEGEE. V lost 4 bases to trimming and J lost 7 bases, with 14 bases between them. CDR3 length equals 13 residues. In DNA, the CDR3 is TGTGCCAGCAGCCCCGTGACCTGGAGGACCCAGTACTTC. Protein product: CASSPVTWRTQYF.

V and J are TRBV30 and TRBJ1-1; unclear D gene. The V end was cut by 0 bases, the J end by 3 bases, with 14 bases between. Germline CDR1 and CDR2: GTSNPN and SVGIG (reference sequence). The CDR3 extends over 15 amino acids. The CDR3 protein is CAWSVHTPSDTEAFF. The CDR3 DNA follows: TGTGCCTGGAGTGTACATACTCCGAGCGACACTGAAGCTTTCTTT.

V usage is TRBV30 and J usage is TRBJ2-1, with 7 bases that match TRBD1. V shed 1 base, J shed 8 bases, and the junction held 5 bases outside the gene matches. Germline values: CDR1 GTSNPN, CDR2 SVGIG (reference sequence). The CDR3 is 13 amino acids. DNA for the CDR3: TGTGCCTGGAGTGGGTACAGGGGAGATGAGCAGTTCTTC. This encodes CAWSGYRGDEQFF.

CDR3 protein: CASSFSARDRGRYGYTF. The CDR3 DNA reads TGTGCCAGCAGTTTTTCGGCCCGGGACAGGGGTCGCTATGGCTACACCTTC. The chain links TRBV28 to TRBJ1-2; 10 positions agree with TRBD1. V trimming: 3 bases; J trimming: 4 bases; junction bases outside the gene matches: 11. This CDR3 comprises 17 residues. CDR1 and CDR2 (germline): MDHEN, SYDVKM.

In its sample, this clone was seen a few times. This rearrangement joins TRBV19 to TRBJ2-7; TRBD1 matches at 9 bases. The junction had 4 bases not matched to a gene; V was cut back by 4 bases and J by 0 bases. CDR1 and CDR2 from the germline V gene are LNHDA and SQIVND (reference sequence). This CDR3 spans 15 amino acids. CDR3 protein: CASSTLTGGSYEQYF. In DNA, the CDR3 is TGTGCCAGTAGTACCCTGACAGGGGGCTCCTACGAGCAGTACTTC.

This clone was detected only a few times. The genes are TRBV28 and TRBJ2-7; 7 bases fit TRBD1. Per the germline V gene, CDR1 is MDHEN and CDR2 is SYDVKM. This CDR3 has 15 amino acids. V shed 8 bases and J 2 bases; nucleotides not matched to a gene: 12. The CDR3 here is CASFPPGQPTYEQYF. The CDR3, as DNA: TGTGCCAGCTTCCCCCCGGGACAGCCCACCTACGAGCAGTACTTC.

The CDR3 region is CASSMFLAGGPDEQYF. CDR3 nucleotide sequence: TGTGCCAGCAGCATGTTTCTAGCGGGAGGGCCCGACGAGCAGTACTTC. This chain links TRBV7-6 with TRBJ2-7, with TRBD2 matching over 12 bases. The CDR3 length is 16 residues. From germline, CDR1 is SGHVS and CDR2 FNYEAQ. V lost 5 bases and J lost 5; bases outside the gene matches: 10.

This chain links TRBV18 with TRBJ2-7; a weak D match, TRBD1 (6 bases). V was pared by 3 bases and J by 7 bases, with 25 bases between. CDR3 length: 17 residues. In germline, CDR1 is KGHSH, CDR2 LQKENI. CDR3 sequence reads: CASSPRTGSGERGEQYF. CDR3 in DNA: TGTGCCAGCTCACCGCGAACAGGGAGTGGGGAACGAGGGGAGCAGTACTTC.